This passage covers 3 T cell receptor beta chains from one sample sequenced in a study of graft-versus-host responses after intestinal transplantation. Assay used: immunoSEQ multiplex PCR; TCRdb lists only in-frame clones, some missing. The sample carries tens of thousands of clones, 82% recorded once. Antigens of these TCRs are unknown. This specimen was unstimulated CD8+ T cells sorted from spleen or lymph node cells, taken before transplant. All receptors derive from a human donor who was the organ donor for an intestinal transplant.

The chain links TRBV6-1 to TRBJ2-3, with 11 positions matching TRBD2. The germline V gene encodes CDR1 MNHNS and CDR2 SASEGT. The CDR3 totals 15 residues. The trim removed 7 bases at V and 7 bases at J, leaving 10 bases unmatched. The chain's CDR3 is CASTPTGTSGNTQYF. Here the CDR3 DNA reads TGTGCCAGCACTCCCACGGGGACTAGCGGTAATACGCAGTATTTT.

V and J are TRBV19 and TRBJ2-1; TRBD1 or TRBD2 may be the D gene (5 bases each). The CDR3 has 11 amino acids. Germline assignment: CDR1 LNHDA and CDR2 SQIVND (reference sequence). The ends were cut back, 4 bases at V and 10 bases at J, with 8 bases in the middle. The CDR3 DNA reads TGTGCCAGTAGTAACGGGGCCGAGCAGTTCTTC. It yields the protein CASSNGAEQFF.

V usage is TRBV5-6 and J usage is TRBJ2-5; the match to TRBD2 covers 8 bases. V trimming: 0 bases; J trimming: 5 bases; junction bases outside the gene matches: 9. The CDR3 has 16 amino acids. Germline V CDR1 and CDR2: SGHDT, YYEEEE. The DNA of the CDR3 is TGTGCCAGCAGCTTGGTTCGGGGGGGGCCGTGGGAGACCCAGTACTTC. The encoded protein is CASSLVRGGPWETQYF.